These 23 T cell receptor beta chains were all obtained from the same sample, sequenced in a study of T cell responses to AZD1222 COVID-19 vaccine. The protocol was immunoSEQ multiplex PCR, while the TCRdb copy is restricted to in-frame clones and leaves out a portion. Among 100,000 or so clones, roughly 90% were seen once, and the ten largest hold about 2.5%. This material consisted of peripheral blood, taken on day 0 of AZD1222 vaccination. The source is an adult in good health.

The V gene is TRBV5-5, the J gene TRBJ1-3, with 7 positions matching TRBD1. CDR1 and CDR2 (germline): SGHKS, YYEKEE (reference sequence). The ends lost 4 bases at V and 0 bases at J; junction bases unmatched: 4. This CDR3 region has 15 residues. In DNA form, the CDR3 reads TGTGCCAGCAGCAGTCGGGACAGCTCTGGAAACACCATATATTTT. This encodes CASSSRDSSGNTIYF.

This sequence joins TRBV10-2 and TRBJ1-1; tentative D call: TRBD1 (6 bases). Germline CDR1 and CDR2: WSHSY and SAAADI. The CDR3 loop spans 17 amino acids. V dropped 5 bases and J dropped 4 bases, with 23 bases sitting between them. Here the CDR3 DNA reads TGCGCCAGCAGTAAAAAACAGGGTGGGGGTTTGAGCACTGAAGCTTTCTTT. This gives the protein CASSKKQGGGLSTEAFF.

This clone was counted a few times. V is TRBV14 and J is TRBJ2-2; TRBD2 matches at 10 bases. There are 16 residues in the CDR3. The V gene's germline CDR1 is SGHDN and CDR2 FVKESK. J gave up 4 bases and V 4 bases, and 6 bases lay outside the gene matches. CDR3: CASSPLAGDLTGELFF. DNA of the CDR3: TGTGCCAGCAGCCCGCTAGCGGGGGACCTCACCGGGGAGCTGTTTTTT.

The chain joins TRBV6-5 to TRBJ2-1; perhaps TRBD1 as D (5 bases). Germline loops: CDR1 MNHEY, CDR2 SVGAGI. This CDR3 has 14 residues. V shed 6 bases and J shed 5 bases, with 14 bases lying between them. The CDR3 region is CASRGALGNNEQFF. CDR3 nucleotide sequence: TGTGCCAGCAGAGGGGCCCTTGGAAACAATGAGCAGTTCTTC.

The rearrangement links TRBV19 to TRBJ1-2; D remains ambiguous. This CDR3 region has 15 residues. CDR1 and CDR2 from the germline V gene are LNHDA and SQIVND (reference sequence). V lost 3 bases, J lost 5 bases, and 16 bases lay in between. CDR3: CASSIGSAGAYGYTF. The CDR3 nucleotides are TGTGCCAGTAGTATTGGATCGGCAGGCGCTTATGGCTACACCTTC.

CDR3 sequence reads: CASKTGNTEAFF. The CDR3 DNA reads TGTGCCAGCAAAACAGGGAACACTGAAGCTTTCTTT. The chain is built from TRBV6-5 and TRBJ1-1; possibly TRBD1 for D (5 bases). The length of the CDR3 is 12 residues. Germline CDR1 and CDR2: MNHEY and SVGAGI. V was shortened by 7 bases and J by 1 base, with 7 bases between the two germline ends.

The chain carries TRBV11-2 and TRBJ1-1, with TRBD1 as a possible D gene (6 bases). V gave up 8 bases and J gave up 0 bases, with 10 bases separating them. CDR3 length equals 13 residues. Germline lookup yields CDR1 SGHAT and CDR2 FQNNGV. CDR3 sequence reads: CASGQILNTEAFF. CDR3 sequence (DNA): TGTGCCAGCGGACAGATCCTGAACACTGAAGCTTTCTTT.

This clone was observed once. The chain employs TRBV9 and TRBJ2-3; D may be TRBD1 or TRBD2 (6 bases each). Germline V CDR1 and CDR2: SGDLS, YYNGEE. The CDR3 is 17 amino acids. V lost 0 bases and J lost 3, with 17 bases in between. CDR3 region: CASSVARDLGGTDTQYF. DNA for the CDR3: TGTGCCAGCAGCGTAGCCCGAGACCTAGGGGGGACAGATACGCAGTATTTT.

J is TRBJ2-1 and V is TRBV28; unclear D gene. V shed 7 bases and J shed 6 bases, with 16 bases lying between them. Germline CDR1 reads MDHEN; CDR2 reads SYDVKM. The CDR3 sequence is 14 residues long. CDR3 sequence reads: CASTFSGPLNEQFF. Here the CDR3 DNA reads TGTGCCAGCACCTTTTCTGGTCCTCTCAATGAGCAGTTCTTC.

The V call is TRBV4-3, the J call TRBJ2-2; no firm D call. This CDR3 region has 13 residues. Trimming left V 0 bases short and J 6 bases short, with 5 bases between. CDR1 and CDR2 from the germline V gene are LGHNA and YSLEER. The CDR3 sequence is CASSQDLAGELFF. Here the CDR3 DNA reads TGCGCCAGCAGCCAAGATCTTGCCGGGGAGCTGTTTTTT.

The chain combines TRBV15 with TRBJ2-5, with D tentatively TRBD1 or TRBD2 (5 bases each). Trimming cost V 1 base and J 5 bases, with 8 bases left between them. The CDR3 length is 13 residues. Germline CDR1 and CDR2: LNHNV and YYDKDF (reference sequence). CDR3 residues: CATSRVGEETQYF. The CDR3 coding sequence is TGTGCCACCAGCAGAGTAGGGGAGGAGACCCAGTACTTC.

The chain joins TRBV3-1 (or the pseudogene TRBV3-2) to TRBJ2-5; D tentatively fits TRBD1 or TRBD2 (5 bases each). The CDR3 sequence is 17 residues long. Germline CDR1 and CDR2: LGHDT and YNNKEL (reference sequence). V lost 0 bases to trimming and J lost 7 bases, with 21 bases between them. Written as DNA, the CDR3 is TGTGCCAGCAGCCAAGAAGGGTCGAGGGACCCCAGCGTGACCCAGTACTTC. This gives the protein CASSQEGSRDPSVTQYF.

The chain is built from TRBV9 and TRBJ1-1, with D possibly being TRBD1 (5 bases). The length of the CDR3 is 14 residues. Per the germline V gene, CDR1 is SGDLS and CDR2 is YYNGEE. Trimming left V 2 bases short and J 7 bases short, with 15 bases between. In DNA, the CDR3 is TGTGCCAGCAGCGTCGACCAGGGTAAGAGTGAAGCTTTCTTT. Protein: CASSVDQGKSEAFF.

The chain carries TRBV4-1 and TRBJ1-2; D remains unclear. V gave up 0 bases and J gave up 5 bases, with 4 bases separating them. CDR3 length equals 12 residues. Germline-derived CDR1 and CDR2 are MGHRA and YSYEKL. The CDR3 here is CASSQEGYGYTF. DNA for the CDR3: TGCGCCAGCAGCCAAGAGGGATATGGCTACACCTTC.

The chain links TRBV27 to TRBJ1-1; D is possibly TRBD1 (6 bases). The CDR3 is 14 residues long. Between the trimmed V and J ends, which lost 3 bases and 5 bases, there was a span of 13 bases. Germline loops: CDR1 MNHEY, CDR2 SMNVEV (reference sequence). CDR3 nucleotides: TGTGCCAGCAGTTTGTCGGGGGCTGAAACTGAAGCTTTCTTT. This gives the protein CASSLSGAETEAFF.

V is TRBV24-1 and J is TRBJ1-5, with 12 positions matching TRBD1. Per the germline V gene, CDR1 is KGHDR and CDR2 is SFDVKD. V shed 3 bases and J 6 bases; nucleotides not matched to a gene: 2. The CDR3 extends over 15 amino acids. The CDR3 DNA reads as TGTGCCACCAGTGATGGGACAGGGGGCATTCAGCCCCAGCATTTT. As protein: CATSDGTGGIQPQHF.

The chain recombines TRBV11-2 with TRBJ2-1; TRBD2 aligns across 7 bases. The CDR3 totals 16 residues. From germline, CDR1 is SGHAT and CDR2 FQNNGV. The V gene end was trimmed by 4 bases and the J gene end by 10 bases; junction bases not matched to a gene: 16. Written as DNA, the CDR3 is TGTGCCAGCAGCTCAACAGCGGGACCCAGCAGATTCGAGCAGTTCTTC. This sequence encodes CASSSTAGPSRFEQFF.

The CDR3 DNA reads TGTGCCAGCAGCTTAACCCTGACAGGAACTCACTATGGCTACACCTTC. It translates to CASSLTLTGTHYGYTF. The chain recombines TRBV7-9 with TRBJ1-2; weak D call: TRBD1 (6 bases). The CDR3 sequence is 16 residues long. The ends were cut back, 2 bases at V and 3 bases at J, with 16 bases in the middle. Looked up from germline, CDR1 is SEHNR and CDR2 is FQNEAQ (reference sequence).

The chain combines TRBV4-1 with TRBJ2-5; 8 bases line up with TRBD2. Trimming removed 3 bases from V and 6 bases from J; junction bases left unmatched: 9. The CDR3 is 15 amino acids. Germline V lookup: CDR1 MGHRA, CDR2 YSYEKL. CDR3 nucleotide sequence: TGCGCCAGCAGCCAGGTTAGCGGGAATGGAAAGACCCAGTACTTC. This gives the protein CASSQVSGNGKTQYF.

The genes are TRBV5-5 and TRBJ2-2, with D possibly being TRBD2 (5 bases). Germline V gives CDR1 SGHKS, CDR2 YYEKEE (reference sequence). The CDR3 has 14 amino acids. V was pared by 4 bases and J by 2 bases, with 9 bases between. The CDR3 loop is CASSRPGNTGELFF. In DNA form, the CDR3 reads TGTGCCAGCAGCAGACCGGGAAACACCGGGGAGCTGTTTTTT.

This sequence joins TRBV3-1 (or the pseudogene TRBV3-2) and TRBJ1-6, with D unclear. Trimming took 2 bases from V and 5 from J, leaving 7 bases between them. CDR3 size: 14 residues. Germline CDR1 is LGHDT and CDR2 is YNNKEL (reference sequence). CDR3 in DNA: TGTGCCAGCAGCCAAAGGCAGAATAATTCACCCCTCCACTTT. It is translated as CASSQRQNNSPLHF.

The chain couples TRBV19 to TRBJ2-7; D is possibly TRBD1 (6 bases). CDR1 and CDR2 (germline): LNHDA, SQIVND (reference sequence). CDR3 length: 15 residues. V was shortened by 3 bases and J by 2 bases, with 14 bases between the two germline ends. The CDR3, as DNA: TGTGCCAGTAGTATTTTCGCACAGGGAACCTACGAGCAGTACTTC. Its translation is CASSIFAQGTYEQYF. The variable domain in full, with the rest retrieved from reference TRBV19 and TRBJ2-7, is DGGITQSPKYLFRKEGQNVTLSCEQNLNHDAMYWYRQDPGQGLRLIYYSQIVNDFQKGDIAEGYSVSREKKESFPLTVTSAQKNPTAFYLCASSIFAQGTYEQYFGPGTRLTVT.

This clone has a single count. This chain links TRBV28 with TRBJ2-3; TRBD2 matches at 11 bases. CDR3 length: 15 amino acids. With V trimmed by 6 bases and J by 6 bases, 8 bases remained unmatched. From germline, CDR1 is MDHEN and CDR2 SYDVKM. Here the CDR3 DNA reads TGTGCCAGCAGGGGGACTAGCGGACTCGGGGATACGCAGTATTTT. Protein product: CASRGTSGLGDTQYF.